The 23 T cell receptor beta chains presented below share a single source sample, sequenced in a study of molecular identifiers for immune sequencing clone quantification. TCRdb reprocessed the PCR reads with MiXCR, giving one entry per CDR3 protein. The data contain about 510,000 distinct CDR3 sequences, roughly 24% of them singletons. Sequencing was performed on naive CD8+ T cells from blood, with Jurkat cell RNA spiked in. Sample subset: FACS-sorted CD8+CD4-CCR7+CD45RA+ naive T cells. These receptors came from a human donor in good health. Some libraries in this study had Jurkat cell RNA spiked in.

Ten or more counts support this clonotype. The CDR3 DNA follows: TGTGCCAGCAGCTTGGGTCTAGCAGGCCCCGGGGAGCTGTTTTTT. It is translated as CASSLGLAGPGELFF. The chain employs TRBV7-9 and TRBJ2-2, with TRBD2 as a possible D gene (5 bases). The V end was cut by 3 bases, the J end by 6 bases, with 14 bases between. The CDR3 totals 15 residues. Per the germline V gene, CDR1 is SEHNR and CDR2 is FQNEAQ (reference sequence). Full variable domain (rest looked up from reference TRBV7-9 and TRBJ2-2): DTGVSQNPRHKITKRGQNVTFRCDPISEHNRLYWYRQTLGQGPEFLTYFQNEAQLEKSRLLSDRFSAERPKGSFSTLEIQRTEQGDSAMYLCASSLGLAGPGELFFGEGSRLTVL.

This clonotype was observed at least ten times. The V call is TRBV6-5, the J call TRBJ1-1; D may be TRBD1 (5 bases). Germline-derived CDR1 and CDR2 are MNHEY and SVGAGI. The germline V and J ends were trimmed by 8 bases and 1 base, with 14 bases remaining between them. The CDR3 spans 14 residues. CDR3 nucleotide sequence: TGTGCCAGCTCCCCAGGACATAAGAACACTGAAGCTTTCTTT. This encodes CASSPGHKNTEAFF.

As regards this clonotype: A junction boundary mismatches the germline segment, possibly from a read error. This chain uses TRBV20-1 with TRBJ2-4; 9 nucleotides match TRBD1. Germline V gene sequence: CDR1 DFQATT, CDR2 SNEGSKA (reference sequence). CDR3 length: 15 residues. This CDR3 is CSALGQGLAKSIQYF. Here the CDR3 DNA reads TGCAGTGCTCTGGGACAGGGTCTAGCCAAAAGCATTCAGTACTTC.

Comments on this clonotype: An end of the junction does not agree with germline; a read error may underlie this. This chain connects TRBV7-2 to TRBJ1-3; D gene ambiguous. The V gene's germline CDR1 is SGHTA and CDR2 FQGNSA. This CDR3 is built from 14 residues. The CDR3 spells CVSSLIDSGNTIYF. Written as DNA, the CDR3 is TGTGTCAGCAGCTTAATAGACTCTGGAAACACCATATATTTT.

The gene calls are TRBV7-9 and TRBJ2-3; 8 bases match TRBD1. The CDR3 spans 16 residues. Germline loops: CDR1 SEHNR, CDR2 FQNEAQ (reference sequence). Germline trimming cut 4 bases from V and 0 bases from J; bases unmatched to any gene: 6. In nucleotides, the CDR3 is TGTGCCAGCAGCTCGAGGGGACAGGTTAGCACAGATACGCAGTATTTT. Translation gives CASSSRGQVSTDTQYF.

The sample holds a few counts of this clonotype. The CDR3 DNA reads as TGTGCCAGCAGTTTTGAGGTGAACTATGGCTACACCTTC. This encodes CASSFEVNYGYTF. This chain uses TRBV28 with TRBJ1-2; unclear D gene. The CDR3 loop spans 13 amino acids. With 3 bases removed from V and 2 bases from J, the gap between germline ends came to 7 bases. CDR1 is MDHEN, CDR2 SYDVKM, per germline.

As regards this clonotype: This clone may be a read error of a much larger clone one base away. This rearrangement joins TRBV12-5 to TRBJ2-5, with D perhaps matching TRBD1 (6 bases). V shed 4 bases and J shed 7 bases, with 25 bases lying between them. The CDR3 loop spans 17 amino acids. CDR1 is LGHNT and CDR2 is FRNRAP in the germline V gene. The CDR3 bases are TGTGCTAGTGGTTGGGTACTTTCGGGACACCCCAAGGCGACCCAGTACTTC. Translating gives CASGWVLSGHPKATQYF.

The chain links TRBV2 to TRBJ1-4; no definite D call. V was trimmed by 11 bases and J by 3 bases, leaving 16 bases between them. The CDR3 spans 14 residues. Germline-derived CDR1 and CDR2 are SNHLY and FYNNEI. The CDR3 DNA sequence: TGTGCCGGACTCCCACAAGCAGCTAATGAAAAACTGTTTTTT. It translates to CAGLPQAANEKLFF.

The CDR3 spells CASSQDNSGDNEQFF. The CDR3 DNA reads TGCGCCAGCAGCCAAGATAATTCAGGGGATAATGAGCAGTTCTTC. This chain connects TRBV4-3 to TRBJ2-1; maybe TRBD1 (6 bases). Trimming took 0 bases from V and 7 from J, leaving 13 bases between them. The V gene's germline CDR1 is LGHNA and CDR2 YSLEER. The CDR3 is 15 amino acids.

This clonotype was counted between two and nine times. The chain combines TRBV7-6 with TRBJ2-1, with D perhaps matching TRBD2 (6 bases). V was trimmed by 0 bases and J by 5 bases, leaving 17 bases between them. The CDR3 extends over 17 amino acids. Per germline, CDR1 SGHVS and CDR2 FNYEAQ. The CDR3 sequence is CASSLAPWGELHNEQFF. DNA for the CDR3: TGTGCCAGCAGCTTAGCGCCATGGGGGGAGCTACACAATGAGCAGTTCTTC.

This clonotype was detected many times. This rearrangement joins TRBV20-1 to TRBJ2-5; 7 bases fit TRBD2. This CDR3 spans 13 amino acids. V trimming: 3 bases; J trimming: 3 bases; junction bases outside the gene matches: 4. Germline V gene sequence: CDR1 DFQATT, CDR2 SNEGSKA (reference sequence). The CDR3 bases are TGCAGTGCTAGCTGGGGGGGTGAAGAGACCCAGTACTTC. Protein: CSASWGGEETQYF.

This clonotype has ten or more counts. The chain links TRBV5-4 to TRBJ2-7, with D possibly being TRBD1 (6 bases). The CDR3 is 14 residues long. V dropped 4 bases and J dropped 0 bases, with 11 bases sitting between them. Germline CDR1 SGHNT, CDR2 YYREEE (reference sequence). CDR3 sequence: CASSTATGSYEQYF. CDR3 coding DNA: TGTGCCAGCAGCACTGCGACAGGCTCCTACGAGCAGTACTTC. Drawing the rest from reference TRBV5-4 and TRBJ2-7, the complete variable domain is ETGVTQSPTHLIKTRGQQVTLRCSSQSGHNTVSWYQQALGQGPQFIFQYYREEENGRGNFPPRFSGLQFPNYSSELNVNALELDDSALYLCASSTATGSYEQYFGPGTRLTVT.

About this clonotype: Possible read error: a much larger clone is one base away. The V gene is TRBV5-1, the J gene TRBJ2-1; TRBD2 matches 7 bases. The germline CDR1 and CDR2 sequences are SGHRS and YFSETQ. The CDR3 length is 16 residues. In DNA form, the CDR3 reads TGCGCCAGCAGCTCGGCGGGCGGGAGCCTCCACAATGGGCAGTTCTTC. It yields the protein CASSSAGGSLHNGQFF.

This clonotype appeared a few times. The rearrangement uses TRBV12-5 and TRBJ2-7; possibly TRBD2 for D (6 bases). V was trimmed by 1 base and J by 3 bases, leaving 10 bases between them. The CDR3 loop spans 14 amino acids. Germline V gene sequence: CDR1 LGHNT, CDR2 FRNRAP. CDR3 DNA sequence: TGTGCTAGTGGTTTGGGGAGGGTCGGCTACGAGCAGTACTTC. Translation gives CASGLGRVGYEQYF.

This clonotype was detected ten times or more. The chain is built from TRBV14 and TRBJ2-7, with D perhaps matching TRBD2 (5 bases). V shed 4 bases and J shed 3 bases, with 10 bases lying between them. The germline V gene encodes CDR1 SGHDN and CDR2 FVKESK. This CDR3 region has 13 residues. CDR3 DNA sequence: TGTGCCAGCAGCCTGTTAGCGAGCTACGAGCAGTACTTC. This translates into CASSLLASYEQYF.

This clonotype has just a few counts. The chain recombines TRBV3-1 with TRBJ1-4; TRBD1 matches at 10 bases. CDR3 length equals 15 residues. CDR1 LGHDT and CDR2 YNNKEL come from the germline V gene (reference sequence). The V and J ends lost 1 base and 6 bases, in that order; junction bases with no gene match: 2. The CDR3 DNA is TGTGCCAGCAGCCAAGCCGGGACAGGGGATGAAAAACTGTTTTTT. Translating gives CASSQAGTGDEKLFF.

The V call is TRBV3-1, the J call TRBJ1-1; the D gene is possibly TRBD1 (5 bases). The germline gives CDR1 LGHDT, CDR2 YNNKEL (reference sequence). Trimming cost V 0 bases and J 6 bases, with 17 bases left between them. This CDR3 is 16 amino acids long. CDR3 amino acids: CASSQDPREGRAEAFF. The CDR3 DNA reads as TGTGCCAGCAGCCAAGATCCCAGGGAGGGAAGGGCTGAAGCTTTCTTT.

The chain joins TRBV24-1 to TRBJ2-7; D perhaps matches TRBD2 (5 bases). This CDR3 spans 15 amino acids. Germline CDR1 and CDR2: KGHDR and SFDVKD. Deletions cut 4 bases from V and 4 bases from J, with 16 bases between. CDR3: CATSDPGARGYEQYF. For the CDR3, the DNA is TGTGCCACCAGTGACCCAGGAGCACGGGGATACGAGCAGTACTTC.

The rearrangement uses TRBV4-1 and TRBJ2-1; weak D call: TRBD1 (6 bases). The length of the CDR3 is 16 residues. V lost 3 bases and J 4 bases, leaving 16 bases between the germline ends. The V gene's germline CDR1 is MGHRA and CDR2 YSYEKL. The CDR3 bases are TGCGCCAGCAGCCAGTCCGGGACACTCAATTACAATGAGCAGTTCTTC. Its protein product is CASSQSGTLNYNEQFF.

This clonotype was detected only a few times. V usage is TRBV12-3 or TRBV12-4 and J usage is TRBJ2-1; D call uncertain. V lost 2 bases to trimming and J lost 0 bases, with 17 bases between them. CDR3 length equals 18 residues. The CDR3 reads CASSLPTATNSSYNEQFF. The CDR3 DNA reads TGTGCCAGCAGTTTACCCACCGCGACCAACAGCTCCTACAATGAGCAGTTCTTC.

This clonotype was detected many times. The DNA of the CDR3 is TGTGCCAGCAAAGCCCTGGGACAGGGGTCCGAGCAGTACTTC. Protein sequence: CASKALGQGSEQYF. V usage is TRBV27 and J usage is TRBJ2-7, with TRBD1 identical over 10 bases. Trimming took 7 bases from V and 6 from J; bases not matched to a gene: 9. This CDR3 has 14 amino acids. From germline, CDR1 is MNHEY and CDR2 SMNVEV (reference sequence).

This clonotype occurred a few times. V is TRBV24-1 and J is TRBJ2-3, with unresolved D. The germline V gene has CDR1 KGHDR and CDR2 SFDVKD. Trimming removed 7 bases from V and 3 bases from J, with 7 bases in between. This CDR3 has 12 residues. The chain's CDR3 is CATRADTDTQYF. CDR3 DNA sequence: TGTGCCACCAGGGCAGATACAGATACGCAGTATTTT.

The table lists this clonotype with a few counts. The chain combines TRBV6-5 with TRBJ2-3; D uncertain. Germline V lookup: CDR1 MNHEY, CDR2 SVGAGI. The CDR3 is 15 residues long. V lost 0 bases, J lost 2 bases, and 9 bases lay in between. The CDR3 reads CASSYSNIDTDTQYF. The CDR3 nucleotides are TGTGCCAGCAGTTACTCGAACATAGACACAGATACGCAGTATTTT.